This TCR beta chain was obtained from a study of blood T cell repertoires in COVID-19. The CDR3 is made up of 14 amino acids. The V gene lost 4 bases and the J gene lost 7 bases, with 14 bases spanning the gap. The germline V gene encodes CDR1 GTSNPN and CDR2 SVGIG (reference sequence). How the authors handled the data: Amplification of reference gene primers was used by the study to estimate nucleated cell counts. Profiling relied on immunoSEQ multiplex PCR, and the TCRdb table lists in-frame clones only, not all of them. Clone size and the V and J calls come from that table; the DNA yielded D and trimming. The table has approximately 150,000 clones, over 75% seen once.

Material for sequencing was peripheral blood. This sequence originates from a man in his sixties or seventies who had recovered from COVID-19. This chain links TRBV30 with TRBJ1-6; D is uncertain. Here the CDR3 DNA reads TGTGCCTGGAAAGTCGGTTTTCTGAATTCACCCCTCCACTTT. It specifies CAWKVGFLNSPLHF.